Below are 4 T cell receptor beta chains sequenced from a single sample in a study of T cell responses to AZD1222 COVID-19 vaccine. Measured with immunoSEQ multiplex PCR; TCRdb has only the in-frame clones, and not every one. The sample contains 130,000 to 150,000 clones, about 93% of which appear only once. The material sequenced was peripheral blood, taken on day 0 of AZD1222 vaccination. These receptors originate from an adult in good health.

J is TRBJ2-4 and V is TRBV27; D might be TRBD1 (5 bases). The CDR3 covers 16 residues. V dropped 5 bases and J dropped 0 bases, with 14 bases sitting between them. The germline V gene has CDR1 MNHEY and CDR2 SMNVEV (reference sequence). CDR3 region: CASSHSQGQAKNIQYF. The CDR3, as DNA: TGTGCCAGCAGTCATTCCCAGGGTCAAGCCAAAAACATTCAGTACTTC.

The chain recombines TRBV7-3 with TRBJ2-3; the match to TRBD2 covers 7 bases. With 4 bases clipped from V and 1 base from J, the junction kept 8 bases outside the gene matches. The germline CDR1 and CDR2 sequences are SGHTA and FQGTGA. The CDR3 has 16 residues. The CDR3 spells CASSSGLLPGTDTQYF. CDR3 bases: TGTGCCAGCAGCTCGGGACTACTGCCGGGCACAGATACGCAGTATTTT.

This clone was seen only once. The chain combines TRBV25-1 with TRBJ1-2; D is unresolved. This CDR3 contains 15 residues. V gave up 4 bases and J gave up 1 base, with 13 bases separating them. The germline CDR1 and CDR2 sequences are MGHDK and SYGVNS. DNA for the CDR3: TGTGCCAGCAGTGTTGGGGAGCGCTATAACTATGGCTACACCTTC. Encoded protein: CASSVGERYNYGYTF.

V usage is TRBV7-2 and J usage is TRBJ1-2; TRBD1 matches at 10 bases. The V and J ends lost 3 bases and 4 bases, in that order; junction bases with no gene match: 14. The CDR3 sequence is 18 residues long. Germline CDR1 SGHTA, CDR2 FQGNSA. CDR3 amino acids: CASSFLLGTGEMVYGYTF. The CDR3 DNA reads as TGTGCCAGCAGCTTTCTATTGGGGACAGGGGAGATGGTCTATGGCTACACCTTC.